This TCR beta chain was captured by sequencing in a study of early T cells in non-severe SARS-CoV-2 infection. MiXCR was run by TCRdb on the 5' RACE reads, yielding one entry per CDR3 protein. The sample lists over 55,000 distinct CDR3 sequences; around 12% were seen once. This clonotype showed up just a few times. CDR1 is ENHRY and CDR2 is SYGVKD in the germline V gene. The ends were cut back, 3 bases at V and 2 bases at J, with 15 bases in the middle. The CDR3 consists of 16 residues. Sample: whole blood, taken at baseline. This clonotype originated in an adult who was a healthcare worker with PCR-confirmed SARS-CoV-2 infection or an uninfected control (not recorded which). The rearrangement links TRBV10-3 to TRBJ2-3, with D perhaps TRBD1 or TRBD2 (6 bases each). CDR3 in DNA: TGTGCCATCAGTGAACGGGGGCGGAGGTTCACAGATACGCAGTATTTT. This gives the protein CAISERGRRFTDTQYF.